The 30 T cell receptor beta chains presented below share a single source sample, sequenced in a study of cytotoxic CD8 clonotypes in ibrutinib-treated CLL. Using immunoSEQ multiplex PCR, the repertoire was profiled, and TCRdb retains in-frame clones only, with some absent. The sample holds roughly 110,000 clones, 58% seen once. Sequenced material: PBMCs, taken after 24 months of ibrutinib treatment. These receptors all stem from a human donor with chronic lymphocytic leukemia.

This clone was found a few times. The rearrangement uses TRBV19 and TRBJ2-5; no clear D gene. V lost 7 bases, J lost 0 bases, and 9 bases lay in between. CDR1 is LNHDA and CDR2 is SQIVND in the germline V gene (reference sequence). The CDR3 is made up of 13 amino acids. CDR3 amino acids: CASTSEYQETQYF. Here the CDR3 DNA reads TGTGCCAGTACGTCGGAATACCAAGAGACCCAGTACTTC. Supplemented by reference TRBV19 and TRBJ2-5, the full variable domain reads DGGITQSPKYLFRKEGQNVTLSCEQNLNHDAMYWYRQDPGQGLRLIYYSQIVNDFQKGDIAEGYSVSREKKESFPLTVTSAQKNPTAFYLCASTSEYQETQYFGPGTRLLVL.

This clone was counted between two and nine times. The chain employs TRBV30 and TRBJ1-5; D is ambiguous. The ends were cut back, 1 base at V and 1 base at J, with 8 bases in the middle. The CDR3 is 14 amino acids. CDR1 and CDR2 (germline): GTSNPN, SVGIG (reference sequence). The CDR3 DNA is TGTGCCTGGAGTGGGTGGCGAAGCAATCAGCCCCAGCATTTT. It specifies CAWSGWRSNQPQHF.

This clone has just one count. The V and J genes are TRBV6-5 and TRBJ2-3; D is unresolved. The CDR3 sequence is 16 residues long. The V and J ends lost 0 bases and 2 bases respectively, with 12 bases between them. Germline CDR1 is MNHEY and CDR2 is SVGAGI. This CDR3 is CASSYSGRAITDTQYF. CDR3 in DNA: TGTGCCAGCAGTTACTCGGGAAGGGCCATCACAGATACGCAGTATTTT.

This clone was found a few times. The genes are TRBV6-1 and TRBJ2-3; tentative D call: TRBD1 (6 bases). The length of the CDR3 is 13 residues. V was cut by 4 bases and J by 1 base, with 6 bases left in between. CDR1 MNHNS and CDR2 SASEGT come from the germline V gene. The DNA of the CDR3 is TGTGCCAGCAGTGCAGGGGGCACAGATACGCAGTATTTT. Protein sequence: CASSAGGTDTQYF.

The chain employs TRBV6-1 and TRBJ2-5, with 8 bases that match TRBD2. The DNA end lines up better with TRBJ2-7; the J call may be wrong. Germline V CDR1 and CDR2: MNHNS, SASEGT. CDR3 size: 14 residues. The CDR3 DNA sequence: TGTGCCAGCGGTAAGCGGGGGCCATCCTACGAGCAGTACTTC. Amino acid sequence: CASGKRGPSYEQYF.

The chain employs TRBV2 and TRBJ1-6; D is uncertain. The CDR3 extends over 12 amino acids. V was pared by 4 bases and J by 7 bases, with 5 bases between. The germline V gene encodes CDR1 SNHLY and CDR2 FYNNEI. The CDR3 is CASSGHNSPLHF. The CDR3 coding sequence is TGTGCCAGCAGTGGACACAATTCACCCCTCCACTTT.

The DNA of the CDR3 is TGTGCCAGCAGCTTAGTAACTAGCGGTTCTTGGGAGACCCAGTACTTC. Its translation is CASSLVTSGSWETQYF. The chain couples TRBV7-2 to TRBJ2-5; 8 bases match TRBD2. Germline trimming cut 1 base from V and 5 bases from J; bases unmatched to any gene: 9. In germline, CDR1 is SGHTA, CDR2 FQGNSA. This CDR3 is built from 16 residues.

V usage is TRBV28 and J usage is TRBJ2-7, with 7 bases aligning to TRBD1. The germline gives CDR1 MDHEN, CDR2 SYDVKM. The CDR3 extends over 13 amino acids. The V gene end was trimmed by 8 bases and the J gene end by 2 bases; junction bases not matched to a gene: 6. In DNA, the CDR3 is TGTGCCAGCCGACAGGGTAGGGCCTACGAGCAGTACTTC. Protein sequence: CASRQGRAYEQYF.

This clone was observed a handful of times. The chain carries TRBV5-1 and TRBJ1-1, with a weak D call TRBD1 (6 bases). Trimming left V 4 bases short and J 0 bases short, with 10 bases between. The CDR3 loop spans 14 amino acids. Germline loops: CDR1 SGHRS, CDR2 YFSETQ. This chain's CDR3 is CASSPDRMNTEAFF. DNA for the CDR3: TGCGCCAGCAGCCCGGACAGAATGAACACTGAAGCTTTCTTT.

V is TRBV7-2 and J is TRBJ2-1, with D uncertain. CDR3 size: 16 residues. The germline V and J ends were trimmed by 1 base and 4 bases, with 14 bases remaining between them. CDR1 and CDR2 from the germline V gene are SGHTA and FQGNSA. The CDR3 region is CASSLVEDPRYNEQFF. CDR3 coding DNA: TGTGCCAGCAGCTTAGTAGAAGACCCAAGGTACAATGAGCAGTTCTTC.

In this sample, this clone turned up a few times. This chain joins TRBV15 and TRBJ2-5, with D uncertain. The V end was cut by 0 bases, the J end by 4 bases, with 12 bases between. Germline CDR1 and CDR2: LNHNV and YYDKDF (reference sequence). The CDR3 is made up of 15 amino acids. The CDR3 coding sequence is TGTGCCACCAGCAGAGATCTGGGTCGGGCAGAGACCCAGTACTTC. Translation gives CATSRDLGRAETQYF.

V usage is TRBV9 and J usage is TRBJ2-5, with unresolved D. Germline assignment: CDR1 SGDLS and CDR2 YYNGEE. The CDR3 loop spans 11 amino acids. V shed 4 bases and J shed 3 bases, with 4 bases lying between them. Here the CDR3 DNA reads TGTGCCAGCAGCCAAGAAGAGACCCAGTACTTC. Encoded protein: CASSQEETQYF. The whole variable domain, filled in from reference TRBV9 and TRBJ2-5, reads DSGVTQTPKHLITATGQRVTLRCSPRSGDLSVYWYQQSLDQGLQFLIQYYNGEERAKGNILERFSAQQFPDLHSELNLSSLELGDSALYFCASSQEETQYFGPGTRLLVL.

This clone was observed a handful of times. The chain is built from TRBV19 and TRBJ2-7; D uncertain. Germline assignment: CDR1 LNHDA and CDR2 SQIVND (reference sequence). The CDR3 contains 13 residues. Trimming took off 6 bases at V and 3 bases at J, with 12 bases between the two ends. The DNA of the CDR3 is TGTGCCAGTAGCTCCGGTACCAGCTACGAGCAGTACTTC. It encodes CASSSGTSYEQYF.

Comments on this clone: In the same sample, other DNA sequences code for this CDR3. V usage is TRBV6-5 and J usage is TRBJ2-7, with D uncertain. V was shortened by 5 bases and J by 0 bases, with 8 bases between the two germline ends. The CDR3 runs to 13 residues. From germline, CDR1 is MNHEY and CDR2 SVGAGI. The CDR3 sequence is CASSPRGSYEQYF. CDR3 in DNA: TGTGCCAGCAGTCCTCGAGGCTCCTACGAGCAGTACTTC.

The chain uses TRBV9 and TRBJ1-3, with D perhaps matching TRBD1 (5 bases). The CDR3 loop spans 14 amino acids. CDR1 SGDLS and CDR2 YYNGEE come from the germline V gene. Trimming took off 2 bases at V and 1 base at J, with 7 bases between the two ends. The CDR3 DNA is TGTGCCAGCAGCGTTTCAGGGTCTGGAAACACCATATATTTT. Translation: CASSVSGSGNTIYF.

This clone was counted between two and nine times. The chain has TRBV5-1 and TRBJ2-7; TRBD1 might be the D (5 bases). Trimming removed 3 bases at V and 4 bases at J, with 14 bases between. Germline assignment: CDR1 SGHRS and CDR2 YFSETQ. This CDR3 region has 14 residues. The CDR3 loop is CASSWQGLRYEQYF. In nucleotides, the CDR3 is TGCGCCAGCAGCTGGCAGGGCTTAAGGTACGAGCAGTACTTC.

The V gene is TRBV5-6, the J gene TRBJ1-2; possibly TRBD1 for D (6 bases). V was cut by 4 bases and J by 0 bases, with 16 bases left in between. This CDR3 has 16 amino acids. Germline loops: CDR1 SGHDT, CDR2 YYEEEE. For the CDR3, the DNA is TGTGCCAGCAGCCCTCGCGGGGGGCAAGCTAACTATGGCTACACCTTC. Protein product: CASSPRGGQANYGYTF.

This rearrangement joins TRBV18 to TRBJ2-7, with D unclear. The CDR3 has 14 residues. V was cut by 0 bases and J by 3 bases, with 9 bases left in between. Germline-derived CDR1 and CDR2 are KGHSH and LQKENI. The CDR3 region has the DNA TGTGCCAGCTCACCACCCTCGACCTACTACGAGCAGTACTTC. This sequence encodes CASSPPSTYYEQYF.

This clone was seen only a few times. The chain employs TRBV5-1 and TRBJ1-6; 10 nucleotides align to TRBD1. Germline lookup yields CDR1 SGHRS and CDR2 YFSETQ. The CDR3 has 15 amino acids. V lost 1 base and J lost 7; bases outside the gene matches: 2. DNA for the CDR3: TGCGCCAGCAGCTTGTCGGACAGGGGGAATTCACCCCTCCACTTT. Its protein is CASSLSDRGNSPLHF.

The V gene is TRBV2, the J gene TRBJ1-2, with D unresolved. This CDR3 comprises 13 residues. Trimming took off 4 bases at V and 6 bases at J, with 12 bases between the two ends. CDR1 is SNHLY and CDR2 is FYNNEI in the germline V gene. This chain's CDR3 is CASSASEGNGYTF. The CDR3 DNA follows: TGTGCCAGCAGTGCGTCCGAGGGAAATGGCTACACCTTC.

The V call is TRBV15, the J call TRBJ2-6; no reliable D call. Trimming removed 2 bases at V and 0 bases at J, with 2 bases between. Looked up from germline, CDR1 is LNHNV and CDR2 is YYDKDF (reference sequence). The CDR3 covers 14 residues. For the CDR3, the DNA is TGTGCCACCAGCAGATACTCTGGGGCCAACGTCCTGACTTTC. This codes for CATSRYSGANVLTF.

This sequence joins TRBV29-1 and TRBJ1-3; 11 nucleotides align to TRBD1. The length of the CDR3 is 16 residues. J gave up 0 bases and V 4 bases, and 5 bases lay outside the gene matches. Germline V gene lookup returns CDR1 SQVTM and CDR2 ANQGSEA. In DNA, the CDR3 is TGCAGCGTTGTACCCGGGACAGGGGGCTCTGGAAACACCATATATTTT. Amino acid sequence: CSVVPGTGGSGNTIYF. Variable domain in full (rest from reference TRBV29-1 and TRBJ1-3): SAVISQKPSRDICQRGTSLTIQCQVDSQVTMMFWYRQQPGQSLTLIATANQGSEATYESGFVIDKFPISRPNLTFSTLTVSNMSPEDSSIYLCSVVPGTGGSGNTIYFGEGSWLTVV.

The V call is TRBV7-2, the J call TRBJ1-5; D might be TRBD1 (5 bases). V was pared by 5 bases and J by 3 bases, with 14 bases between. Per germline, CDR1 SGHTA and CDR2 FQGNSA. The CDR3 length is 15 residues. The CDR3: CASSLGTGLNQPQHF. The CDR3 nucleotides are TGTGCCAGCAGCCTAGGAACAGGACTCAATCAGCCCCAGCATTTT.

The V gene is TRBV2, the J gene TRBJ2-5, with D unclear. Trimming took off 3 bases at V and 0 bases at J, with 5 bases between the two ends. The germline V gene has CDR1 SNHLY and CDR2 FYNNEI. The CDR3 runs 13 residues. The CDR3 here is CASSEWNQETQYF. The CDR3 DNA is TGTGCCAGCAGTGAGTGGAACCAAGAGACCCAGTACTTC.

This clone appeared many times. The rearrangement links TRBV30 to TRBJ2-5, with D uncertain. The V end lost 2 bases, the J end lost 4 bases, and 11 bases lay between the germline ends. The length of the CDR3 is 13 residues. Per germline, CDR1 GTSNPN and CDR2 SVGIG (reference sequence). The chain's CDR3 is CAWSRTQVETQYF. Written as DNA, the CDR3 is TGTGCCTGGAGTAGAACGCAGGTAGAGACCCAGTACTTC.

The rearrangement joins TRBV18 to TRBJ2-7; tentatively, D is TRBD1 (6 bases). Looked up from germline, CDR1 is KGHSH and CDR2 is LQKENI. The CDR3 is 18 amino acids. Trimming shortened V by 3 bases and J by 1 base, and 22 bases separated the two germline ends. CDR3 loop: CASSPNPGQSSKSYEQYF. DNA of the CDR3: TGTGCCAGCTCACCCAACCCCGGACAGTCGAGTAAATCCTACGAGCAGTACTTC.

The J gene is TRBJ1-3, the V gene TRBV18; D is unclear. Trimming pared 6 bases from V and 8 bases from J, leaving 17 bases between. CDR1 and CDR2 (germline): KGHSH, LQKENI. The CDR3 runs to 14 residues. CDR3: CASSALQRVDTIYF. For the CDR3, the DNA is TGTGCCAGCTCGGCCCTCCAGCGAGTGGACACCATATATTTT.

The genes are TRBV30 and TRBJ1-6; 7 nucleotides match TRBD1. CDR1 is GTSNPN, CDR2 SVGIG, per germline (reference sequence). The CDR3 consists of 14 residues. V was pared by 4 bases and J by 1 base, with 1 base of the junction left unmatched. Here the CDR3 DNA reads TGTGCCTGGACAGGGGGATCCTATAATTCACCCCTCCACTTT. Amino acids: CAWTGGSYNSPLHF. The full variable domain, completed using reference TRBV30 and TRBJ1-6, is SQTIHQWPATLVQPVGSPLSLECTVEGTSNPNLYWYRQAAGRGLQLLFYSVGIGQISSEVPQNLSASRPQDRQFILSSKKLLLSDSGFYLCAWTGGSYNSPLHFGNGTRLTVT.

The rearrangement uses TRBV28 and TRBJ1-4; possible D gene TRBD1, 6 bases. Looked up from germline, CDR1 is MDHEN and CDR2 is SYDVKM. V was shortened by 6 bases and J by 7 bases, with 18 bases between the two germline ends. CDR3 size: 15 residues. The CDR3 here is CASRPLQGGGEKLFF. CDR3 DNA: TGTGCCAGCAGGCCCCTTCAAGGGGGAGGTGAAAAACTGTTTTTT.

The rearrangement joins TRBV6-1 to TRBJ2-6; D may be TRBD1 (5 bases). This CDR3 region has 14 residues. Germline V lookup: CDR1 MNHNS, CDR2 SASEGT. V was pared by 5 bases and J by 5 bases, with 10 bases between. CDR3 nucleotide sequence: TGTGCCAGCAGTTTTGGGGCCTGGGCCAACGTCCTGACTTTC. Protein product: CASSFGAWANVLTF.